The 8 T cell receptor beta chains listed next were all sequenced from one sample in a study of Ad26.COV2.S vaccination and SARS-CoV-2 variants. Treatment specified: about 20 received Ad26.COV2.S at low or high dose, single or two shots; 5 received placebo; per-sample allocation not given. Sampling was performed 63 days after the first vaccine or placebo injection. Assay: immunoSEQ multiplex PCR; the TCRdb copy retains only in-frame clones and omits some. The sample carries about 480,000 clones, around 85% recorded once. The starting material was peripheral blood, obtained in a trial of Ad26.COV2.S vaccine versus placebo. These TCRs come from a person between 18 and 65 years old who received the Ad26.COV2.S COVID-19 vaccine or a placebo.

The chain employs TRBV27 and TRBJ1-2; the match to TRBD1 covers 8 bases. The CDR3 consists of 14 residues. Germline values: CDR1 MNHEY, CDR2 SMNVEV (reference sequence). V was pared by 3 bases and J by 6 bases, with 6 bases of the junction left unmatched. CDR3 DNA sequence: TGTGCCAGCAGTTTTTACGACAGGGGCCATGGCTACACCTTC. As protein: CASSFYDRGHGYTF.

The rearrangement uses TRBV29-1 and TRBJ1-1; D remains ambiguous. The CDR3 loop spans 11 amino acids. Trimming left V 4 bases short and J 7 bases short, with 10 bases between. Per germline, CDR1 SQVTM and CDR2 ANQGSEA. For the CDR3, the DNA is TGCAGCGTTGTAGGTCAGTTTGAAGCTTTCTTT. Translated: CSVVGQFEAFF.

About this clone: The same CDR3 is also encoded by other DNA sequences in this sample. This rearrangement joins TRBV7-3 to TRBJ2-7; tentative D call: TRBD1 (5 bases). The CDR3 spans 14 residues. V lost 5 bases and J lost 1, with 12 bases in between. Germline V gene data show CDR1 as SGHTA and CDR2 as FQGTGA. CDR3 sequence reads: CASSPLAGSYEQYF. The CDR3 region has the DNA TGTGCCAGCAGCCCTTTAGCAGGGTCCTACGAGCAGTACTTC. Full variable domain (outside the CDR3, taken from reference TRBV7-3 and TRBJ2-7): GAGVSQTPSNKVTEKGKYVELRCDPISGHTALYWYRQSLGQGPEFLIYFQGTGAADDSGLPNDRFFAVRPEGSVSTLKIQRTERGDSAVYLCASSPLAGSYEQYFGPGTRLTVT.

This clone was detected only once. V is TRBV9 and J is TRBJ1-3; D unclear. Looked up from germline, CDR1 is SGDLS and CDR2 is YYNGEE. Deletions cut 4 bases from V and 0 bases from J, with 11 bases between. The CDR3 is made up of 15 amino acids. The CDR3 coding sequence is TGTGCCAGCAGCCCCGACCCATTCTCTGGAAACACCATATATTTT. It is translated as CASSPDPFSGNTIYF.

The chain employs TRBV6-5 and TRBJ2-1; 10 bases agree with TRBD2. The CDR3 is made up of 15 amino acids. The junction had 12 bases not matched to a gene; V was cut back by 6 bases and J by 10 bases. From germline, CDR1 is MNHEY and CDR2 SVGAGI. The CDR3 nucleotides read TGTGCCAGCAGCTCCACTAGCGGGGCCTTCAGGGAGCAGTTCTTC. Protein product: CASSSTSGAFREQFF.

The rearrangement links TRBV28 to TRBJ2-2; D call uncertain. The CDR3 sequence is 13 residues long. V was cut by 7 bases and J by 4 bases, with 10 bases left in between. Germline V gene lookup returns CDR1 MDHEN and CDR2 SYDVKM. In nucleotides, the CDR3 is TGTGCCAGCACTCGGCCGGTCACCGGGGAGCTGTTTTTT. Protein sequence: CASTRPVTGELFF.

This chain connects TRBV27 to TRBJ1-3, with TRBD1 as a possible D gene (5 bases). The V and J ends lost 0 bases and 0 bases respectively, with 9 bases between them. This CDR3 contains 16 residues. Germline assignment: CDR1 MNHEY and CDR2 SMNVEV (reference sequence). The CDR3 DNA is TGTGCCAGCAGTTTATCGGGGACGGACTCTGGAAACACCATATATTTT. It translates to CASSLSGTDSGNTIYF.

This rearrangement joins TRBV5-4 to TRBJ2-7; D ambiguous. This CDR3 comprises 16 residues. Germline V gene sequence: CDR1 SGHNT, CDR2 YYREEE (reference sequence). The V end was cut by 0 bases, the J end by 2 bases, with 15 bases between. The DNA for the CDR3 is TGTGCCAGCAGCTTGGCCGGTGGCCACCGCCCCTACGAGCAGTACTTC. As protein: CASSLAGGHRPYEQYF.